The present T cell receptor (beta chain) was sequenced within a study of T cell repertoires in cytomegalovirus infection (dated by TCRdb to about 2019). For context, the study as a whole: Donor HLA type was relevant to the analysis, as public TCR beta signatures indicated carriage of CMV infection together with the matching HLA type.

The CDR3 goes from the cysteine to the phenylalanine over 13 residues. CDR3 DNA only is kept here, 39 bases in frame from base 1. The V end gives up 5 bases and the J end 2 bases, leaving 4 bases in the junction not matched to a gene. From a lookup of the germline V gene, CDR1 and CDR2 are SQVTM and ANQGSEA. As regards this clonotype: The specificity of this receptor is unknown. No per-base quality is available; no much larger clone lies one base away.

What the research found in general, with its limitations: Cumulative frequency of public TCR beta family members discriminated carriers of CMV infection plus the relevant HLA type in this cohort and an independent approximately 370-donor cohort. The ex vivo response was dominated by HLA-C-restricted CMV-specific TCR beta clonotypes, which also provided the single most frequent clonotype in two of eight donors.

The sequencing machine was an Illumina HiSeq 1500. The public sequencing data were trimmed at Q25 with fastp and processed into clonotypes with MiXCR by TCRdb, which kept only in-frame beta chains. Every CDR3 protein is listed once, alongside the most common genes and DNA of its rows. The sample table contains 680,000 or so distinct CDR3 sequences; only one count was recorded for 35% of them. The biggest ten clones account for around 2.6% of the sample. In this chain, TRBV29-1 is recombined with TRBJ1-2, with 8 bases in between that match TRBD1. The sequenced sample consisted of PBMCs. This sequence was found in a human donor in good health (CMV status not recorded). Some clones in this sample may be carry-over from other donors' samples. The CDR3 corresponds to CSVLQGANYGYTF. Here is the DNA: TGCAGCGTTCTCCAGGGGGCAAACTATGGCTACACCTTC.